This entry is about one TCR beta chain. The data derive from a study of shared clonotypes between healthy human individuals. V was trimmed by 5 bases and J by 0 bases, leaving 26 bases between them. The CDR3 sequence is 19 residues long. Germline V gives CDR1 MNHEY, CDR2 SMNVEV (reference sequence). Some clones are missing from TCRdb's copy, which holds only in-frame ones; the method was immunoSEQ multiplex PCR. Altogether hundreds of thousands of clones are present, more than 95% being singletons, with the ten largest covering roughly 0.055%. The sequenced sample was naive CD4+ T cells sorted from blood. Subset indicated: CD45RA+ positively selected. The chain combines TRBV27 with TRBJ2-7, with a possible D match to TRBD2 (6 bases). The origin of this receptor is a woman younger than 45 in good health. The CDR3 DNA is TGTGCCAGCAGTCCCGCGGGGACGGGATCGACTTGGAGCTCCTACGAGCAGTACTTC. Its translation: CASSPAGTGSTWSSYEQYF.